The present TCR beta chain was sequenced within a study of T-cell memory formation after mild COVID-19. Study findings and constraints: Among CD4+ contracting clones, most were CM and EM, and CD8+ ones EMRA.

In its sample, this clonotype was seen many times. Its antigen is as yet unknown. CDR1 is DFQATT and CDR2 is SNEGSKA in the germline V gene (reference sequence). The V segment lost 6 bases and the J segment 0 bases; nucleotides outside the gene matches: 8. The CDR3 extends over 15 amino acids. Constant-segment primers and 5'RACE yielded cDNA libraries for TCR alpha and TCR beta, each carrying sample barcodes and UMIs. TCRdb ran MiXCR on the 5' RACE reads and lists one entry per CDR3 protein. The top ten hold roughly a fifth of the sample, which has around 310,000 distinct CDR3 sequences, about 20% seen once.

The chain links TRBV20-1 to TRBJ1-2; 9 bases match TRBD1. The clonotype was recovered from a man aged 18 to 29 who had mild COVID-19 (a few samples of this study predate the infection). Cell type and time point are not known. The specimen was PBMCs or a T cell subset sorted from them (not recorded which). CDR3 protein: CSAPTGGSANYGYTF. The DNA for the CDR3 is TGCAGTGCCCCCACAGGGGGCTCAGCTAACTATGGCTACACCTTC.